What follows describes a single TCR beta chain. This clonotype was found many times. Its cognate antigen has yet to be identified. One base away there is no much larger clone; base qualities are not given. TCR alpha and beta CDR3 regions were amplified with the iRepertoire nested amplicon-rescue multiplex PCR (arm-PCR) platform from RNA. The input for one-step reverse transcription and amplification was 100-400 ng of either tissue mRNA or PBMC total RNA. Following bead purification, Illumina adapters were added by a secondary multiplex PCR, and libraries between 200 and 400 bp were gel-purified. The libraries contained internal 6-nucleotide barcodes that were used for demultiplexing. Sequencing of libraries was performed on an Illumina MiSeq with 2x220 or 2x250 nucleotide paired-end reads. Under the source paper's analysis protocol: FLASH 1.2.11 was used to merge paired reads, and BWA-MEM then aligned the reads to the GRCh37 human genome before TRA and TRB reads were extracted. An IMGT-derived reference of cassette sequences and CDR3 motifs, with pseudogenes included, was used for V and J assignment. Reads were translated in three frames, and productive CDR3s were defined by a C…FGXG motif without stop codons. Clonotypes were defined as unique combinations of V-J cassette pair and CDR3 amino acid sequence. Reads were filtered by Hamming distance, thresholded by each sample's sequence error rate in mapped regions. Using fastp trimming at Q25 and MiXCR clonotype assembly, TCRdb reanalyzed the public sequencing data and kept in-frame beta chains. For every CDR3 protein sequence, its rows merge into one entry that carries the most common genes and DNA. TCRdb, not the authors, supplied the V and J calls. Present in this sample are about 93,000 distinct CDR3 sequences, around 37% of which were seen just once. The ten largest clones capture less than 45% of the sample.

This sample stems from a study of glioma-infiltrating T cells (dated by TCRdb to 2016 to 2018). Concerning the study at large: The study sequenced TCR alpha- and beta-chain repertoires from glioma tissue, from non-neoplastic brain tissue and from matched peripheral blood mononuclear cells. Each tissue-infiltrating repertoire was compared with the same patient's peripheral blood repertoire to measure divergence between tissue and blood T-cell populations. The paired cohort comprised three low-grade glioma patients, 8 or 9 primary glioblastoma patients and three non-glioma patients contributing non-neoplastic brain tissue. Findings and caveats that apply to the study as a whole: VJ-independent divergence between tissue and blood was lower than expected in non-neoplastic patients but higher than expected in all gliomas, particularly low-grade gliomas. The group comparisons were based on small numbers of patients: three non-neoplastic, three low-grade glioma and seven or eight glioblastoma patients. Tissue and blood shared very few CDR3 sequences, a result attributed to high CDR3 diversity and limited sampling.

From the germline V gene, CDR1 is MNHEY and CDR2 is SVGEGT. The CDR3 runs 14 residues from the cysteine to the phenylalanine. Only the CDR3 portion is preserved as DNA: 42 bases, with reading frame beginning at the first base. Deletion took 5 bases off V and 4 bases off J, with a span of 11 bases between the germline ends. The sequence was obtained from a human donor with low-grade glioma or glioblastoma, undergoing nonglioma brain surgery, or in good health (not recorded which). The chain links TRBV6-2 or TRBV6-3 with TRBJ2-2, with a tentative D gene TRBD2 over 7 matching bases. The specimen was glioma tissue, nonneoplastic brain tissue, or PBMCs (not recorded which). The CDR3 sequence is CASSGEGVTGELFF. The DNA sequence is as follows: TGTGCCAGCAGTGGGGAGGGGGTCACCGGGGAGCTGTTTTTT.